The next 23 T cell receptor beta chains were all read from a single sample in a study of shared T cell receptors in the human thymus. The method was immunoSEQ multiplex PCR; TCRdb's version includes in-frame clones alone and lacks a portion of them. The sample consists of about 660,000 clones, roughly 88% of them appearing once. The data also belong to a second study, concerning human thymus T cells.

The sequencing input was thymocytes. These receptor sequences come from a boy less than two years old with a congenital heart defect.

V gene TRBV10-3 combines with J gene TRBJ2-3; 9 bases are shared with TRBD2. J was trimmed by 2 bases and V by 8 bases; bases with no gene match: 11. The CDR3 has 16 residues. The V gene's germline CDR1 is ENHRY and CDR2 SYGVKD. In DNA, the CDR3 is TGTGCCATCTCGGGGGCGGGGGGGCCCTTCACAGATACGCAGTATTTT. This translates into CAISGAGGPFTDTQYF.

The CDR3 nucleotides read TGTGCCAGTAGTCCCGGGACAGCCCTTGGGTACACCTTC. Its translation is CASSPGTALGYTF. This chain connects TRBV19 to TRBJ1-2; TRBD1 matches 7 bases. There are 13 residues in the CDR3. Germline-derived CDR1 and CDR2 are LNHDA and SQIVND (reference sequence). The ends lost 5 bases at V and 11 bases at J; junction bases unmatched: 11.

The sample holds one count of this clone. The CDR3 sequence: CASSQVSSSGSDEQFF. CDR3 nucleotide sequence: TGTGCCAGCAGCCAAGTCTCTTCTAGCGGGAGTGATGAGCAGTTCTTC. The chain couples TRBV4-2 to TRBJ2-1; TRBD2 aligns across 10 bases. Unmatched junction bases numbered 8, after V lost 1 base and J lost 8 bases. The V gene's germline CDR1 is LGHNA and CDR2 YNFKEQ. The CDR3 covers 16 residues.

V usage is TRBV30 and J usage is TRBJ2-3; 7 bases fit TRBD1. CDR1 and CDR2 (germline): GTSNPN, SVGIG (reference sequence). V was clipped by 7 bases and J by 0 bases; unmatched bases: 13. There are 16 residues in the CDR3. The CDR3, as DNA: TGTGCCTCCTCCTACGGAAGGGGGCCTAGCACAGATACGCAGTATTTT. It encodes CASSYGRGPSTDTQYF.

The chain recombines TRBV19 with TRBJ1-5, with 8 bases identical to TRBD1. Germline CDR1 reads LNHDA; CDR2 reads SQIVND (reference sequence). The CDR3 loop spans 19 amino acids. With 1 base clipped from V and 2 bases from J, the junction kept 13 bases outside the gene matches. The chain's CDR3 is CASSIAPGQALKGNQPQHF. In DNA, the CDR3 is TGTGCCAGTAGTATAGCCCCGGGACAGGCTCTAAAGGGCAATCAGCCCCAGCATTTT. Combining the CDR3 with reference TRBV19 and TRBJ1-5 gives the whole variable domain DGGITQSPKYLFRKEGQNVTLSCEQNLNHDAMYWYRQDPGQGLRLIYYSQIVNDFQKGDIAEGYSVSREKKESFPLTVTSAQKNPTAFYLCASSIAPGQALKGNQPQHFGDGTRLSIL.

This sequence joins TRBV5-1 and TRBJ2-7, with D perhaps TRBD1 (6 bases). In germline, CDR1 is SGHRS, CDR2 YFSETQ. Trimming pared 0 bases from V and 7 bases from J, leaving 17 bases between. The CDR3 is 15 amino acids. CDR3 bases: TGCGCCAGCAGCTTGGGGGGGACAAACTCTTTAGAGCAGTACTTC. It specifies CASSLGGTNSLEQYF.

This clone has only a few counts. V and J are TRBV10-3 and TRBJ1-3, with a weak D call TRBD1 (6 bases). Germline loops: CDR1 ENHRY, CDR2 SYGVKD. V lost 6 bases, J lost 7 bases, and 13 bases lay in between. The CDR3 sequence is 13 residues long. The DNA of the CDR3 is TGTGCCATCAGCGAGACCCAGGGGAACACCATATATTTT. It codes for CAISETQGNTIYF.

The rearrangement uses TRBV5-1 and TRBJ1-1; 10 bases are shared with TRBD1. Germline V gives CDR1 SGHRS, CDR2 YFSETQ. CDR3 length: 15 residues. The V gene end was trimmed by 0 bases and the J gene end by 1 base; junction bases not matched to a gene: 0. DNA for the CDR3: TGCGCCAGCAGCTTGGGGACAGGGGGGAACACTGAAGCTTTCTTT. This encodes CASSLGTGGNTEAFF.

The CDR3 spells CASSRGQDRSPTDTQYF. The CDR3 DNA reads TGTGCCAGCAGCCGGGGCCAGGACAGGAGCCCCACAGATACGCAGTATTTT. This chain joins TRBV14 and TRBJ2-3, with TRBD1 matching over 7 bases. The CDR3 has 17 amino acids. In germline, CDR1 is SGHDN, CDR2 FVKESK. Trimming at V came to 4 bases and at J to 2 bases, leaving 12 bases not matched to a gene.

The chain couples TRBV11-2 to TRBJ2-3; 10 bases line up with TRBD2. The CDR3 length is 14 residues. Germline V lookup: CDR1 SGHAT, CDR2 FQNNGV. The trim removed 8 bases at V and 4 bases at J, leaving 6 bases unmatched. This CDR3 is CASRLAGVADTQYF. CDR3 nucleotide sequence: TGTGCCAGCCGGCTAGCGGGAGTCGCAGATACGCAGTATTTT.

The chain combines TRBV13 with TRBJ2-2; TRBD2 matches at 8 bases. V gave up 5 bases and J gave up 0 bases; unmatched junction bases: 5. The CDR3 is 16 residues long. Germline-derived CDR1 and CDR2 are PRHDT and FYEKMQ (reference sequence). The CDR3, as DNA: TGTGCCAGCAGCACCCCAGCGGGAGCGAACACCGGGGAGCTGTTTTTT. As protein: CASSTPAGANTGELFF. The full variable domain, completed using reference TRBV13 and TRBJ2-2, is AAGVIQSPRHLIKEKRETATLKCYPIPRHDTVYWYQQGPGQDPQFLISFYEKMQSDKGSIPDRFSAQQFSDYHSELNMSSLELGDSALYFCASSTPAGANTGELFFGEGSRLTVL.

The chain combines TRBV11-1 with TRBJ1-1; TRBD1 might be the D (6 bases). Germline CDR1 SGHAT, CDR2 FQDESV (reference sequence). V was shortened by 6 bases and J by 7 bases, with 15 bases between the two germline ends. This CDR3 is 13 amino acids long. CDR3 region: CASRSTQGSEAFF. The CDR3 nucleotides are TGTGCCAGCAGGAGTACACAGGGAAGTGAAGCTTTCTTT.

The J gene is TRBJ1-1, the V gene TRBV28, with a tentative D call TRBD1 (5 bases). CDR3 size: 14 residues. The germline V gene has CDR1 MDHEN and CDR2 SYDVKM. Between the trimmed V and J ends, which lost 3 bases and 4 bases, there was a span of 12 bases. In DNA, the CDR3 is TGTGCCAGCAGTTTTCAGGGTGGAAGCACTGAAGCTTTCTTT. Translation gives CASSFQGGSTEAFF. Based on the CDR3 plus reference TRBV28 and TRBJ1-1, the full variable domain is DVKVTQSSRYLVKRTGEKVFLECVQDMDHENMFWYRQDPGLGLRLIYFSYDVKMKEKGDIPEGYSVSREKKERFSLILESASTNQTSMYLCASSFQGGSTEAFFGQGTRLTVV.

This clone appeared a single time. The gene calls are TRBV10-3 and TRBJ2-7; 7 bases align to TRBD2. The junction had 8 bases not matched to a gene; V was cut back by 7 bases and J by 2 bases. CDR1 and CDR2 from the germline V gene are ENHRY and SYGVKD. The CDR3 loop spans 14 amino acids. CDR3 sequence reads: CAITRLAEPYEQYF. CDR3 DNA sequence: TGTGCCATCACCCGGCTAGCGGAACCCTACGAGCAGTACTTC.

This chain uses TRBV7-8 with TRBJ2-7, with TRBD2 as a possible D gene (6 bases). CDR3 length: 12 amino acids. From germline, CDR1 is SGHVS and CDR2 FQNEAQ. V was shortened by 8 bases and J by 7 bases, with 15 bases between the two germline ends. The chain's CDR3 is CASSTGGGEQYF. As DNA, the CDR3 is TGTGCCAGCTCGACCGGGGGAGGAGAGCAGTACTTC.

This chain links TRBV14 with TRBJ2-6; TRBD2 might be the D (5 bases). The CDR3 runs to 17 residues. Germline loops: CDR1 SGHDN, CDR2 FVKESK. Trimming removed 0 bases at V and 6 bases at J, with 15 bases between. The CDR3 reads CASSQECEGSEANVLTF. CDR3 coding DNA: TGTGCCAGCAGCCAAGAGTGTGAGGGCTCGGAGGCCAACGTCCTGACTTTC.

J is TRBJ2-7 and V is TRBV5-1; weak D call: TRBD1 (6 bases). V lost 3 bases to trimming and J lost 4 bases, with 17 bases between them. Germline-derived CDR1 and CDR2 are SGHRS and YFSETQ. CDR3 length: 15 residues. CDR3 DNA sequence: TGCGCCAGCAGCTGCTCAAACGGGACAACTTACGAGCAGTACTTC. It specifies CASSCSNGTTYEQYF.

This clone was counted between two and nine times. The rearrangement links TRBV25-1 to TRBJ2-7; 9 bases fit TRBD1. Unmatched junction bases numbered 10, after V lost 4 bases and J lost 3 bases. Germline CDR1 MGHDK, CDR2 SYGVNS. The CDR3 loop spans 16 amino acids. CDR3 sequence: CASSASPGQGRYEQYF. In nucleotides, the CDR3 is TGTGCCAGCAGTGCCTCTCCGGGACAGGGACGCTACGAGCAGTACTTC.

This rearrangement joins TRBV4-2 to TRBJ2-1, with TRBD2 matching 11 bases. Germline V CDR1 and CDR2: LGHNA, YNFKEQ. The CDR3 sequence is 17 residues long. With 4 bases clipped from V and 4 bases from J, the junction kept 9 bases outside the gene matches. The CDR3 bases are TGTGCCAGCAGCCCCAGAGGAGGGACTAGCGGATACAATGAGCAGTTCTTC. Translated, it gives CASSPRGGTSGYNEQFF.

This sequence joins TRBV10-2 and TRBJ2-7, with 7 positions matching TRBD2. From germline, CDR1 is WSHSY and CDR2 SAAADI. V dropped 8 bases and J dropped 0; count of bases not matched to a gene: 13. The CDR3 is made up of 16 amino acids. This CDR3 is CASFSGGFLFSYEQYF. The CDR3 DNA is TGCGCCAGCTTTTCCGGGGGGTTCTTATTCTCCTACGAGCAGTACTTC.

J is TRBJ1-2 and V is TRBV9, with D hard to call. Trimming left V 2 bases short and J 2 bases short, with 10 bases between. The germline V gene has CDR1 SGDLS and CDR2 YYNGEE. The CDR3 sequence is 14 residues long. The CDR3 DNA is TGTGCCAGCAGCGTCGCCACAGAGAACTATGGCTACACCTTC. Amino acid sequence: CASSVATENYGYTF.

This chain uses TRBV4-1 with TRBJ2-6; D is unresolved. Per the germline V gene, CDR1 is MGHRA and CDR2 is YSYEKL. The CDR3 consists of 15 residues. V lost 4 bases, J lost 0 bases, and 7 bases lay in between. This CDR3 is CASSLEDSGANVLTF. In DNA, the CDR3 is TGCGCCAGCAGCCTTGAGGACTCTGGGGCCAACGTCCTGACTTTC.

This chain connects TRBV11-2 to TRBJ1-1, with D perhaps matching TRBD1 (6 bases). The CDR3 extends over 15 amino acids. Trimming cost V 5 bases and J 2 bases, with 15 bases left between them. Per germline, CDR1 SGHAT and CDR2 FQNNGV. The CDR3, as DNA: TGTGCCAGCAGCCCAACGGACAGAACCAACACTGAAGCTTTCTTT. Translating it yields CASSPTDRTNTEAFF.